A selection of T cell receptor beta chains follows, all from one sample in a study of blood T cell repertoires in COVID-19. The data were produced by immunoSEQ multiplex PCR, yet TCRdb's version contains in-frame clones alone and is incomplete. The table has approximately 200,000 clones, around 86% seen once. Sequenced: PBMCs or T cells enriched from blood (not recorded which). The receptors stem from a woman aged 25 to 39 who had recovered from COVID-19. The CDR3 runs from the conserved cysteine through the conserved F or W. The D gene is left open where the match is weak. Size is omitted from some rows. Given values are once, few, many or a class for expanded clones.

CDR3nt: TGTGCCAGCAGCTTATTACCAGGCGTTGATGGCTACACCTTC
CDR3aa: CASSLLPGVDGYTF
d_gene: -
v_gene: TRBV7-9
j_gene: TRBJ1-2
abundance: -

CDR3nt: TGTGCCAGCAGCCAAGTTGCAGGGAACTACGAGCAGTACTTC
CDR3aa: CASSQVAGNYEQYF
d_gene: -
v_gene: TRBV3-1/TRBV3-2
j_gene: TRBJ2-7
abundance: -

CDR3nt: TGTGCCAGCAGACGTACAGGGACCTATGGCTACACCTTC
CDR3aa: CASRRTGTYGYTF
d_gene: -
v_gene: TRBV2
j_gene: TRBJ1-2
abundance: -

CDR3nt: TGTGCCAGCAGCTCGGGGCGGACTAGCGGGAGTTTCGATACGCAGTATTTT
CDR3aa: CASSSGRTSGSFDTQYF
d_gene: TRBD2
v_gene: TRBV14
j_gene: TRBJ2-3
abundance: -

CDR3nt: TGCGCCAGCAGCACGGACAGAATGGGACCCGGGGAGCTGTTTTTT
CDR3aa: CASSTDRMGPGELFF
d_gene: -
v_gene: TRBV5-1
j_gene: TRBJ2-2
abundance: -

CDR3nt: TGTGCCAGCAGCTTCGGACTAGCGGGAGTAGGAACCGGGGAGCTGTTTTTT
CDR3aa: CASSFGLAGVGTGELFF
d_gene: TRBD2
v_gene: TRBV5-4
j_gene: TRBJ2-2
abundance: few

CDR3nt: TGCGCCAGCAGCAAGGACTCTAGCGGGATCGATGAGCAGTTCTTC
CDR3aa: CASSKDSSGIDEQFF
d_gene: TRBD2
v_gene: TRBV4-1
j_gene: TRBJ2-1
abundance: -

CDR3nt: TGTGCCAGCAGCTTAGAGGGACAGGGGAGCACAGATACGCAGTATTTT
CDR3aa: CASSLEGQGSTDTQYF
d_gene: TRBD1
v_gene: TRBV7-2
j_gene: TRBJ2-3
abundance: -

CDR3nt: TGTGCCAGCAGTTCCCGGACTAGCGGGAGGGGCGATGAGCAGTTCTTC
CDR3aa: CASSSRTSGRGDEQFF
d_gene: TRBD2
v_gene: TRBV6-5
j_gene: TRBJ2-1
abundance: -

CDR3nt: TGTGCCAGCAGCTCGGGACTAGCGGGATTCGGCACAGATACGCAGTATTTT
CDR3aa: CASSSGLAGFGTDTQYF
d_gene: TRBD2
v_gene: TRBV11-2
j_gene: TRBJ2-3
abundance: -

CDR3nt: TGTGCCAGCAGCAGAACAGGTCTTCCATCTGGAAACACCATATATTTT
CDR3aa: CASSRTGLPSGNTIYF
d_gene: -
v_gene: TRBV7-8
j_gene: TRBJ1-3
abundance: -

CDR3nt: TGTGCCAGCAGTGACGAGACAGGGCGTAGTAACTATGGCTACACCTTC
CDR3aa: CASSDETGRSNYGYTF
d_gene: TRBD1
v_gene: TRBV25-1
j_gene: TRBJ1-2
abundance: -

CDR3nt: TGCAGTGCTAGTTTGACAGGCTCGTACTCTGGAAACACCATATATTTT
CDR3aa: CSASLTGSYSGNTIYF
d_gene: -
v_gene: TRBV20-1
j_gene: TRBJ1-3
abundance: -

CDR3nt: TGTGCCAGCAGCAAGGGACAGGGTACTCACGAGCAGTACTTC
CDR3aa: CASSKGQGTHEQYF
d_gene: TRBD1
v_gene: TRBV11-1
j_gene: TRBJ2-7
abundance: -

CDR3nt: TGTGCCAGCAGCCAGCGGACAGTCCACAGCTCCTACGAGCAGTACTTC
CDR3aa: CASSQRTVHSSYEQYF
d_gene: -
v_gene: TRBV14
j_gene: TRBJ2-7
abundance: -

CDR3nt: TGTGCCAGCAGCAGGTCTCAGGGGTACTCTGGAAACACCATATATTTT
CDR3aa: CASSRSQGYSGNTIYF
d_gene: -
v_gene: TRBV5-7
j_gene: TRBJ1-3
abundance: -

CDR3nt: TGCGCCAGCAGCTTTTCCCTTGCTAGCGGTCGACGGGGAGAGACCCAGTACTTC
CDR3aa: CASSFSLASGRRGETQYF
d_gene: TRBD2
v_gene: TRBV5-1
j_gene: TRBJ2-5
abundance: -

CDR3nt: TGTGCCAGCAGGTCGACAGGGAACTCCTACGAGCAGTACTTC
CDR3aa: CASRSTGNSYEQYF
d_gene: TRBD1
v_gene: TRBV5-4
j_gene: TRBJ2-7
abundance: -

CDR3nt: TGTGCCAGCAGCGCGACGCCGGAGATGGGGACCCAGTACTTC
CDR3aa: CASSATPEMGTQYF
d_gene: -
v_gene: TRBV7-2
j_gene: TRBJ2-5
abundance: -

CDR3nt: TGTGCCATCAAGCGGGAGGGCCGTGGGAATGAGCAGTTCTTC
CDR3aa: CAIKREGRGNEQFF
d_gene: TRBD2
v_gene: TRBV28
j_gene: TRBJ2-1
abundance: few

CDR3nt: TGTGCCAGCATGGCTAGCGGAGACATAAGCTCCTACAATGAGCAGTTCTTC
CDR3aa: CASMASGDISSYNEQFF
d_gene: TRBD2
v_gene: TRBV2
j_gene: TRBJ2-1
abundance: -

CDR3nt: TGCAGCGTTGGAACTAACGGGTACAATGAGCAGTTCTTC
CDR3aa: CSVGTNGYNEQFF
d_gene: -
v_gene: TRBV29-1
j_gene: TRBJ2-1
abundance: -

CDR3nt: TGTGCCAGCAGTCGGACAGACACCGGGGAGCTGTTTTTT
CDR3aa: CASSRTDTGELFF
d_gene: -
v_gene: TRBV2
j_gene: TRBJ2-2
abundance: -

CDR3nt: TGTGCCAGCAGCCTGGGAGAAGCATACAATGAGCAGTTCTTC
CDR3aa: CASSLGEAYNEQFF
d_gene: -
v_gene: TRBV7-6
j_gene: TRBJ2-1
abundance: -

CDR3nt: TGTGCCAGCAGTTTATCACCGGACAGCCTCAATGAGCAGTTCTTC
CDR3aa: CASSLSPDSLNEQFF
d_gene: -
v_gene: TRBV27
j_gene: TRBJ2-1
abundance: once

CDR3nt: TGTGCCAGCAGTGAAGCTCGGACAGACCAAGAGACCCAGTACTTC
CDR3aa: CASSEARTDQETQYF
d_gene: -
v_gene: TRBV2
j_gene: TRBJ2-5
abundance: few

CDR3nt: TGTGCCAGCACGACTACGACCTACGAGCAGTACTTC
CDR3aa: CASTTTTYEQYF
d_gene: -
v_gene: TRBV2
j_gene: TRBJ2-7
abundance: -

CDR3nt: TGTGCCAGCAGCATGAAAACAACCCACGAGCAGTACTTC
CDR3aa: CASSMKTTHEQYF
d_gene: -
v_gene: TRBV11-1
j_gene: TRBJ2-7
abundance: -

CDR3nt: TGTGCCAGTAGTGTCCGCGGGGGGCTTTCCCCTGAAGCTTTCTTT
CDR3aa: CASSVRGGLSPEAFF
d_gene: -
v_gene: TRBV19
j_gene: TRBJ1-1
abundance: -

CDR3nt: TGTGCCAGCAGTTCTACCAGCACAGATACGCAGTATTTT
CDR3aa: CASSSTSTDTQYF
d_gene: -
v_gene: TRBV28
j_gene: TRBJ2-3
abundance: -

CDR3nt: TGTGCCAGCAGAACGTCAGGGTCCTACAATGAGCAGTTCTTC
CDR3aa: CASRTSGSYNEQFF
d_gene: -
v_gene: TRBV6-5
j_gene: TRBJ2-1
abundance: once

CDR3nt: TGCGCCAGCAGCCAAGAGGTAGCGGGGCCCTACGAGCAGTACTTC
CDR3aa: CASSQEVAGPYEQYF
d_gene: TRBD2
v_gene: TRBV4-1
j_gene: TRBJ2-7
abundance: few

CDR3nt: TGCAGCTTAATGACCTCCGGGGTTCCCTACGAGCAGTACTTC
CDR3aa: CSLMTSGVPYEQYF
d_gene: -
v_gene: TRBV29-1
j_gene: TRBJ2-7
abundance: -

CDR3nt: TGTGCCAGCAGCCCGGACAGGGGGCGGAATGAGCAGTTCTTC
CDR3aa: CASSPDRGRNEQFF
d_gene: TRBD1
v_gene: TRBV11-2
j_gene: TRBJ2-1
abundance: -

CDR3nt: TGCGCCAGCAGCCCCTTGGGACAGTCCTCTGGAAACACCATATATTTT
CDR3aa: CASSPLGQSSGNTIYF
d_gene: TRBD1
v_gene: TRBV5-1
j_gene: TRBJ1-3
abundance: -

CDR3nt: TGTGCCAGCAGCCACACCGGGACAGGGTACTTAGAGACCCAGTACTTC
CDR3aa: CASSHTGTGYLETQYF
d_gene: TRBD1
v_gene: TRBV9
j_gene: TRBJ2-5
abundance: -

CDR3nt: TGTGCCAGCAGTTATACAGGGTCTGGAAACACCATATATTTT
CDR3aa: CASSYTGSGNTIYF
d_gene: -
v_gene: TRBV6-5
j_gene: TRBJ1-3
abundance: once

CDR3nt: TGTGCCACCAGCGGCGGGACAGGTGTTTCTGAAGCTTTCTTT
CDR3aa: CATSGGTGVSEAFF
d_gene: TRBD1
v_gene: TRBV15
j_gene: TRBJ1-1
abundance: -

CDR3nt: TGTGCCAGCAGCTTCGCAGGGGATTCCGGGGAGCTGTTTTTT
CDR3aa: CASSFAGDSGELFF
d_gene: -
v_gene: TRBV7-2
j_gene: TRBJ2-2
abundance: -

CDR3nt: TGTGCCAGCAGTGGGACAGGGGGCCAAGAGACCCAGTACTTC
CDR3aa: CASSGTGGQETQYF
d_gene: TRBD1
v_gene: TRBV2
j_gene: TRBJ2-5
abundance: -

CDR3nt: TGTGCCAGCACCTCCGACCCGGCGGGTGAAAAACTGTTTTTT
CDR3aa: CASTSDPAGEKLFF
d_gene: -
v_gene: TRBV28
j_gene: TRBJ1-4
abundance: -

CDR3nt: TGTGCCAGCAGTGCTAACGACAGGGGGCCAAGGTATGGCTACACCTTC
CDR3aa: CASSANDRGPRYGYTF
d_gene: TRBD1
v_gene: TRBV27
j_gene: TRBJ1-2
abundance: -

CDR3nt: TGTGCCAGCAGCTCCCCGGGACAGGGAACCGTAGTGCAGTATTTT
CDR3aa: CASSSPGQGTVVQYF
d_gene: TRBD1
v_gene: TRBV28
j_gene: TRBJ2-3
abundance: -

CDR3nt: TGTGCCAGCAGCTCGACAGGGATCACAAGAGTGGATACGCAGTATTTT
CDR3aa: CASSSTGITRVDTQYF
d_gene: TRBD1
v_gene: TRBV5-5
j_gene: TRBJ2-3
abundance: -

CDR3nt: TGCGCCAGCAGCTACGGACAGACTAGCACAGATACGCAGTATTTT
CDR3aa: CASSYGQTSTDTQYF
d_gene: -
v_gene: TRBV5-1
j_gene: TRBJ2-3
abundance: -